The following is a TCR beta chain sequence with its context. In the original processing: With a range of roughly 23,224 to 690,600, the median per sample was roughly 95,000 TCRs. TCRdb independently ran MiXCR on the 5' RACE reads; one entry per CDR3 protein. The V and J calls come from TCRdb's annotation, not from the publication. Seen here are 110,000 to 150,000 distinct CDR3 sequences, approximately 4% observed once, and the top ten hold 1.3% to 1.5%. The data were obtained in a study of human T cells and chemical hapten exposure. In the study overall: Yields of TCR per sample differed, chiefly owing to small differences in pooled library volume.

The CDR3 is 15 amino acids. V was shortened by 1 base and J by 7 bases, with 11 bases between the two germline ends. Germline CDR1 LGHDT, CDR2 YNNKEL (reference sequence). Whole blood, unfractionated, served as the material for total RNA extraction. The origin of this receptor is a female donor in good health. This chain links TRBV3-1 with TRBJ1-6, with a tentative D call TRBD1 (6 bases). The CDR3 DNA reads TGTGCCAGCAGCCAAGTGCTGGGGGCGAATTCACCCCTCCACTTT. Translated: CASSQVLGANSPLHF.